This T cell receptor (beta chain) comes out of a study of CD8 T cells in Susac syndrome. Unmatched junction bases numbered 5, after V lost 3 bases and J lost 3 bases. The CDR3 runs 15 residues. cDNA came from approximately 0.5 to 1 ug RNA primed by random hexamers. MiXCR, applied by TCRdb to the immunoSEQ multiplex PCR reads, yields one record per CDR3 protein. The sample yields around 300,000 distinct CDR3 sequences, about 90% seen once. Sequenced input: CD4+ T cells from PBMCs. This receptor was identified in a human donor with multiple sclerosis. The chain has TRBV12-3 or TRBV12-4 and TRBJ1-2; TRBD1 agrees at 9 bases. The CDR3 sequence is CASSFLGQGDYGYTF. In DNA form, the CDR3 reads TGTGCCAGCAGTTTTTTGGGACAGGGAGACTATGGCTACACCTTC.